This is a list of T cell receptor beta chains from one sample in a study of T cell changes during pregnancy in multiple sclerosis. Sequencing used immunoSEQ multiplex PCR; TCRdb keeps in-frame clones, though not all of them. The sample shows some 30,000 clones, 89% of them seen only once. Source: CD8+ T cells from peripheral blood mononuclear cells, taken in the third trimester of pregnancy. The receptors shown here come from a female donor with multiple sclerosis, enrolled in a pregnancy study. CDR3s include the opening cysteine and the closing phenylalanine or tryptophan. The size entry is marked missing in some rows and otherwise reads once, few, many or a size class.

>TRBV28|15|-|TRBJ2-1
CASSLLAGGHNEQFF
>TRBV28|19|-|TRBJ1-5
CASSSSTRTTIYSNQPQHF
>TRBV6-5|13|-|TRBJ1-1
CASGLTGTTEAFF
>TRBV25-1|16|-|TRBJ2-1
CASSELQGGSYNEQFF
>TRBV7-8|14|-|TRBJ1-4
CASSPRVSNEKLFF
>TRBV28|15|-|TRBJ2-1
CASRTWSGRAVEQFF
>TRBV9|12|-|TRBJ2-2
CASSVGTGELFF
>TRBV7-2|14|-|TRBJ1-2
CASSLGGRDYGYTF
>TRBV9|18|-|TRBJ2-1
CASSAPLGTSGGYREQFF
>TRBV9|17|-|TRBJ2-1
CASSARGAGQLNNEQFF
>TRBV15|12|-|TRBJ2-7
CATSRDEDEQYF
>TRBV6-1|16|-|TRBJ1-4
CASSESQGGTRLKLFF
>TRBV5-6|18|medium-sized|TRBJ2-6
CASSEEPRTGSGANVLTF
>TRBV27|16|-|TRBJ2-3
CASSLVGRTPTDTQYF
>TRBV6-5|14|-|TRBJ1-2
CASRRDRGLGGYTF
>TRBV10-3|16|-|TRBJ2-3
CAISGGSGRATDTQYF
>TRBV27|13|-|TRBJ2-2
CASSLWKGGELFF
>TRBV15|15|-|TRBJ2-5
CATSREREGQETQYF
>TRBV5-1|12|-|TRBJ2-1
CASTRGYNEQFF
>TRBV28|15|-|TRBJ2-7
CASSRGLARSYEQYF
>TRBV9|19|-|TRBJ1-1
CASSVAGIETAGRGTEAFF
>TRBV6-6|16|-|TRBJ2-2
CASSSLAGGRTGELFF
>TRBV9|16|-|TRBJ2-1
CASSSSSGGSYNEQFF
>TRBV7-9|13|-|TRBJ1-2
CASSSGQPYGYTF
>TRBV6-5|12|-|TRBJ2-2
CASRQLGGELFF
>TRBV28|12|-|TRBJ2-2
CASSWGVGELFF
>TRBV7-8|14|-|TRBJ2-1
CASSLTSIDNEQFF
>TRBV6-1|13|-|TRBJ1-5
CASSNRVNQPQHF
>TRBV7-3|15|-|TRBJ2-1
CASSPRTGVYGEQFF
>TRBV29-1|13|-|TRBJ1-2
CSVDQGSFYGYTF
>TRBV10-1|12|-|TRBJ2-7
CASSASSYEQYF
>TRBV1|16|-|TRBJ1-5
CTSSQDGDTSNQPQHF
>TRBV5-6|15|-|TRBJ2-7
CASSWNQGVAYEQYF
>TRBV6-6|12|-|TRBJ2-5
CAAKGAEETQYF
>TRBV30|14|-|TRBJ1-2
CAWTDRGATRGYTF
>TRBV27|12|-|TRBJ2-3
CASRGGRDTQYF
>TRBV27|18|once|TRBJ2-7
CASRIPTAEGAASYEQYF
>TRBV6-5|13|-|TRBJ2-1
CASRSRNRGEQFF
>TRBV18|14|-|TRBJ2-2
CASSPGTVPGELFF
>TRBV29-1|17|-|TRBJ2-1
CSVGGSGRAGIYNEQFF
>TRBV28|21|-|TRBJ1-3
CASSPAPGGTGVFYSGNTIYF
>TRBV9|15|-|TRBJ2-1
CASSFQGVGDNEQFF
>TRBV7-2|16|-|TRBJ2-1
CASISTSGRASQEQFF
>TRBV5-5|15|once|TRBJ1-4
CASSFRDRLNEKLFF
>TRBV5-1|17|-|TRBJ2-5
CASSWGLDRGVGETQYF
>TRBV27|11|-|TRBJ1-1
CASIRNTEAFF
>TRBV5-4|15|-|TRBJ2-2
CASSLLAGGSGELFF
>TRBV28|14|-|TRBJ2-7
CASTPRGFYYEQYF
>TRBV29-1|16|-|TRBJ2-1
CSLITSGTTSYNEQFF
>TRBV2|15|-|TRBJ2-5
CASSVGGSGQETQYF
>TRBV23-1|15|-|TRBJ2-2
CASPGGTANTGELFF
>TRBV7-6|20|-|TRBJ2-3
CASSQSPRPGLAASTDTQYF
>TRBV7-9|16|-|TRBJ2-2
CASSLVGSGPTGELFF
>TRBV13|23|-|TRBJ2-1
CASSLTSLQPGTSGRGSYNEQFF
>TRBV5-4|15|once|TRBJ1-6
CASRPVGAPIGALHF
>TRBV2|12|-|TRBJ2-7
CASRDRAYEQYF
>TRBV5-1|14|-|TRBJ2-3
CASSPSARGDTQYF